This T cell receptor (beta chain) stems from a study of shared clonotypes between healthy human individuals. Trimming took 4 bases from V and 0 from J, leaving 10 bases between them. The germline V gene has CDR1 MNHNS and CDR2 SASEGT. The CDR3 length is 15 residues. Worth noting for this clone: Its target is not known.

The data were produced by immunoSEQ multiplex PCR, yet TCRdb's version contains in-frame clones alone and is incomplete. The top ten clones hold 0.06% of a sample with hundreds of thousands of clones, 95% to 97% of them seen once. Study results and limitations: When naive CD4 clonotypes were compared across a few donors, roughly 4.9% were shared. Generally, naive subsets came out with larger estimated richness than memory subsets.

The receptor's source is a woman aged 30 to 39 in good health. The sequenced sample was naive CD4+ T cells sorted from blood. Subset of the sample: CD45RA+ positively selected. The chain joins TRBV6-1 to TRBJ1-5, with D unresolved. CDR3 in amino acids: CASSVKWSSNQPQHF. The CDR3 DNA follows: TGTGCCAGCAGTGTCAAGTGGAGTAGCAATCAGCCCCAGCATTTT.